The 5 T cell receptor beta chains below were found in one sample sequenced in a study of shared clonotypes between healthy human individuals. The method was immunoSEQ multiplex PCR; TCRdb's version includes in-frame clones alone and lacks a portion of them. The sample gives 300,000 to 350,000 clones, over 70% of which show up once; 8.5% to 12% is in the top ten. Input material: memory CD4+ T cells sorted from blood. Subset specified: CD45RA-negative fraction. All receptors derive from a man in his thirties or forties in good health.

This clone was recorded a few times. This rearrangement joins TRBV15 to TRBJ1-5; no reliable D call. Trimming left V 1 base short and J 9 bases short, with 16 bases between. Germline CDR1 LNHNV, CDR2 YYDKDF (reference sequence). This CDR3 has 15 amino acids. The CDR3 nucleotides are TGTGCCACCAGCAGAGGTCCGGCAGGAGAAGGGCCCCAGCATTTT. Its protein product is CATSRGPAGEGPQHF.

The chain links TRBV5-4 to TRBJ2-2; 8 bases match TRBD2. The V gene end was trimmed by 0 bases and the J gene end by 4 bases; junction bases not matched to a gene: 2. There are 15 residues in the CDR3. Germline V gene data show CDR1 as SGHNT and CDR2 as YYREEE (reference sequence). The CDR3 DNA is TGTGCCAGCAGCTTGGGGAGCGGGAGCACCGGGGAGCTGTTTTTT. Protein: CASSLGSGSTGELFF.

The gene calls are TRBV5-1 and TRBJ1-5, with no clear D. Deletions cut 2 bases from V and 0 bases from J, with 9 bases between. The CDR3 runs to 15 residues. Germline V lookup: CDR1 SGHRS, CDR2 YFSETQ. The CDR3 reads CASSLTGFSNQPQHF. CDR3 DNA: TGCGCCAGCAGCTTAACGGGTTTTAGCAATCAGCCCCAGCATTTT.

The genes are TRBV7-2 and TRBJ2-7; D gene uncertain. CDR3 length: 13 residues. V lost 3 bases and J lost 2, with 8 bases in between. Germline-derived CDR1 and CDR2 are SGHTA and FQGNSA. The CDR3 region is CASSLTFTYEQYF. DNA for the CDR3: TGTGCCAGCAGCTTGACTTTCACCTACGAGCAGTACTTC.

This clone has just a few counts. The chain has TRBV27 and TRBJ2-7; 8 nucleotides line up with TRBD2. Germline V gene lookup returns CDR1 MNHEY and CDR2 SMNVEV (reference sequence). The CDR3 contains 14 residues. V lost 5 bases, J lost 4 bases, and 7 bases stayed unmatched. The CDR3 coding sequence is TGTGCCAGCAGTCAGATAGCGGGGCCTTACGAGCAGTACTTC. Its protein is CASSQIAGPYEQYF.